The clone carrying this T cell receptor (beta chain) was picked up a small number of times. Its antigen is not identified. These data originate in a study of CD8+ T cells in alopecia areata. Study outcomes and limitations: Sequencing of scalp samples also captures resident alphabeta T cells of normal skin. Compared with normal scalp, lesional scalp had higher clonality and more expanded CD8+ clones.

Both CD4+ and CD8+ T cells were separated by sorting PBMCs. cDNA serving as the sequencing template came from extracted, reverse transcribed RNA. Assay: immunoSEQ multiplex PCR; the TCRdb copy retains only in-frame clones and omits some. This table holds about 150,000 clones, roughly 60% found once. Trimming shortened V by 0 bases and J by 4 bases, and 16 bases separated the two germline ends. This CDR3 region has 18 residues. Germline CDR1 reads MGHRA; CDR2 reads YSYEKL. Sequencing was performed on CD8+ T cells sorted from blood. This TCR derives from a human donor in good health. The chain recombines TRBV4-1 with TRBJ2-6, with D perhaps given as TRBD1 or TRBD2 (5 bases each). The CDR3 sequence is CASSQESGAGRGANVLTF. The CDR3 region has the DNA TGCGCCAGCAGCCAAGAGTCCGGGGCAGGTCGCGGGGCCAACGTCCTGACTTTC.